This TCR beta chain derives from a study of T cell clusters in autoimmune cytopenias. Study context: TRB sequencing had a median about 55,000 reads and 2,500 or so distinct clonotypes per sample. Broader study findings: TRB repertoire shifts in secondary cytopenia and chronic lymphocytic leukemia mostly reflected lymphoma, not autoimmunity. The T cell clusters came from computational analysis alone and lack functional validation. A dominant lymphoma-associated repertoire apparently masked the cluster-lack signature in secondary cytopenia versus chronic lymphocytic leukemia.

TRB was amplified from about 260 ng of peripheral blood genomic DNA per sample. One tube held mixed TRB-A and TRB-B primer pools for touch-down PCR. TCRdb derives one entry per CDR3 protein from the multiplex PCR reads, leaving out DNA. In total, the table holds some 3,000 distinct CDR3 sequences. This clonotype ranks as medium-sized (0.01 to 0.1%) in terms of frequency. Its matching antigen is unknown. The CDR3 sequence is 11 residues long. From germline, CDR1 is MNHEY and CDR2 SVGAGI. The sequencing input was peripheral blood. This sequence originates from a human donor with an autoimmune cytopenia or autoimmune hepatitis (not recorded which). The V gene is TRBV6-5, the J gene TRBJ2-1. The CDR3 loop is CASLFRTEQFF.